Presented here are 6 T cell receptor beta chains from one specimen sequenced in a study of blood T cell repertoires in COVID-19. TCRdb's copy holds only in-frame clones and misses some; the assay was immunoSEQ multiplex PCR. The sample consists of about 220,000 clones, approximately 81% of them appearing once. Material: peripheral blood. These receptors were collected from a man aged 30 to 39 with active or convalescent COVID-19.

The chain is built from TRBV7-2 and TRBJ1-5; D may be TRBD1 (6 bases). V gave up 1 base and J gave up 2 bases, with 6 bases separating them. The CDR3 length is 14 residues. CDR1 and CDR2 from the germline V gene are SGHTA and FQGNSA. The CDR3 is CASSLDRGNQPQHF. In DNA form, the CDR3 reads TGTGCCAGCAGCTTAGACAGGGGCAATCAGCCCCAGCATTTT.

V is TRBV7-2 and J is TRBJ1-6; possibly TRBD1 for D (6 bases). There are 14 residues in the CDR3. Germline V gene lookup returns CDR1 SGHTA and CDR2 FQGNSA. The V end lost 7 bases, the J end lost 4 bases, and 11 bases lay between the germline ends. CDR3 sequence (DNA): TGTGCCAGCACCGGACAGCTTTATAATTCACCCCTCCACTTT. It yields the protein CASTGQLYNSPLHF.

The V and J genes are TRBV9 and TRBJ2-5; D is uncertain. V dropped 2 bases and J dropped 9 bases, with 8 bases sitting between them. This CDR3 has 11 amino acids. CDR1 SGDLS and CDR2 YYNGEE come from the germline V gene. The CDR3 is CASSVGEAQYF. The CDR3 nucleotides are TGTGCCAGCAGCGTGGGTGAGGCCCAGTACTTC.

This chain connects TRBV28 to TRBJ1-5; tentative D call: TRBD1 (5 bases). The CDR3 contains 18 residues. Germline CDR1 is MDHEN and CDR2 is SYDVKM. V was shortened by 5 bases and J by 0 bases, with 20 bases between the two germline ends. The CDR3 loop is CASSPGRGKAYSNQPQHF. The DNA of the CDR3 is TGTGCCAGCAGTCCGGGGAGGGGCAAGGCTTATAGCAATCAGCCCCAGCATTTT.

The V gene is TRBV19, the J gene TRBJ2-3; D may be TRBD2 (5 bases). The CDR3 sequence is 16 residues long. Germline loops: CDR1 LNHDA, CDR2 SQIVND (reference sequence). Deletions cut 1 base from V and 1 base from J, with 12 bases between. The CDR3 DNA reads TGTGCCAGTAGTATAGTACCGAGCGGAGGCACAGATACGCAGTATTTT. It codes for CASSIVPSGGTDTQYF. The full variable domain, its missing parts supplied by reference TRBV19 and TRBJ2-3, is DGGITQSPKYLFRKEGQNVTLSCEQNLNHDAMYWYRQDPGQGLRLIYYSQIVNDFQKGDIAEGYSVSREKKESFPLTVTSAQKNPTAFYLCASSIVPSGGTDTQYFGPGTRLTVL.

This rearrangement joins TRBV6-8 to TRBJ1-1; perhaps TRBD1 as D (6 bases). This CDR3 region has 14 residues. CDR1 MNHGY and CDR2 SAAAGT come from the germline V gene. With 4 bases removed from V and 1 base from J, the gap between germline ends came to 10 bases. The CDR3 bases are TGTGCCAGCAGTTGGGAGGGGGGGAACACTGAAGCTTTCTTT. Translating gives CASSWEGGNTEAFF.